These 28 T cell receptor beta chains originate from one sample sequenced in a study of T cell responses to AZD1222 COVID-19 vaccine. Clones were read by immunoSEQ multiplex PCR, and TCRdb kept only the in-frame ones, dropping some. The sample records about 110,000 clones, approximately 91% being singletons. The material was peripheral blood, obtained on day 0 of AZD1222 vaccination. These receptors were obtained from an adult in good health.

The rearrangement uses TRBV24-1 and TRBJ2-1; weak D call: TRBD2 (6 bases). Per germline, CDR1 KGHDR and CDR2 SFDVKD. V dropped 5 bases and J dropped 9 bases, with 13 bases sitting between them. The CDR3 covers 13 residues. The CDR3 here is CATSVGGSGEQFF. As DNA, the CDR3 is TGTGCCACCAGTGTCGGGGGATCGGGTGAGCAGTTCTTC.

The chain recombines TRBV7-2 with TRBJ2-1; TRBD2 matches at 8 bases. CDR3 length: 15 amino acids. Losses at the gene ends were 0 bases for V and 2 bases for J; bases not matched to a gene: 0. Germline-derived CDR1 and CDR2 are SGHTA and FQGNSA. The CDR3 loop reads CASSLASGAYNEQFF. CDR3 nucleotides: TGTGCCAGCAGCTTAGCTAGCGGGGCCTACAATGAGCAGTTCTTC.

This chain uses TRBV7-2 with TRBJ1-6; D not resolved. Per germline, CDR1 SGHTA and CDR2 FQGNSA. The CDR3 length is 12 residues. Trimming removed 2 bases from V and 12 bases from J, with 8 bases in between. The CDR3 region is CASSLLAGPLHF. CDR3 bases: TGTGCCAGCAGCTTATTGGCGGGACCCCTCCACTTT.

This rearrangement joins TRBV6-5 to TRBJ2-1, with D unresolved. The V end was cut by 4 bases, the J end by 9 bases, with 16 bases between. The CDR3 has 14 residues. Germline assignment: CDR1 MNHEY and CDR2 SVGAGI. The CDR3 sequence is CASSSLASQSEQFF. CDR3 in DNA: TGTGCCAGCAGTTCCCTGGCTTCCCAGAGTGAGCAGTTCTTC.

This clone occurred once. The chain links TRBV7-9 to TRBJ2-2, with TRBD2 matching 13 bases. CDR1 and CDR2 (germline): SEHNR, FQNEAQ (reference sequence). The CDR3 covers 19 residues. With V trimmed by 5 bases and J by 6 bases, 15 bases remained unmatched. CDR3 DNA sequence: TGTGCCAGCAGCCCACTGACTAGCGGGAGGCTTGGAGTAGCCGGGGAGCTGTTTTTT. This translates into CASSPLTSGRLGVAGELFF. Full variable domain (missing parts from reference TRBV7-9 and TRBJ2-2): DTGVSQNPRHKITKRGQNVTFRCDPISEHNRLYWYRQTLGQGPEFLTYFQNEAQLEKSRLLSDRFSAERPKGSFSTLEIQRTEQGDSAMYLCASSPLTSGRLGVAGELFFGEGSRLTVL.

The rearrangement links TRBV5-1 to TRBJ2-4; TRBD2 aligns across 10 bases. Germline CDR1 and CDR2: SGHRS and YFSETQ. V lost 0 bases to trimming and J lost 3 bases; unmatched junction nucleotides: 12. The CDR3 has 19 residues. This CDR3 is CASSLGAVSGGLVKNIQYF. CDR3 DNA sequence: TGCGCCAGCAGCTTGGGCGCGGTTAGCGGGGGGCTCGTCAAAAACATTCAGTACTTC.

The rearrangement uses TRBV15 and TRBJ2-2; TRBD2 matches 7 bases. Germline CDR1 reads LNHNV; CDR2 reads YYDKDF (reference sequence). With 0 bases clipped from V and 5 bases from J, the junction kept 6 bases outside the gene matches. The CDR3 contains 16 residues. CDR3 amino acids: CATSRDRPAGTGELFF. DNA for the CDR3: TGTGCCACCAGCAGAGATAGGCCAGCGGGGACCGGGGAGCTGTTTTTT. The full variable domain, rest sourced from reference TRBV15 and TRBJ2-2, is DAMVIQNPRYQVTQFGKPVTLSCSQTLNHNVMYWYQQKSSQAPKLLFHYYDKDFNNEADTPDNFQSRRPNTSFCFLDIRSPGLGDTAMYLCATSRDRPAGTGELFFGEGSRLTVL.

As for this clone: This sample includes further DNA sequences coding for the same CDR3. The chain couples TRBV12-3 or TRBV12-4 to TRBJ1-2, with 8 positions matching TRBD1. The length of the CDR3 is 13 residues. Trimming cost V 3 bases and J 6 bases; bases outside gene matches: 3. This chain's CDR3 is CASSLQGADGYTF. The CDR3 DNA is TGTGCCAGCAGTTTGCAGGGGGCGGATGGCTACACCTTC.

The gene calls are TRBV5-1 and TRBJ2-7; TRBD1 aligns across 10 bases. Germline V CDR1 and CDR2: SGHRS, YFSETQ. CDR3 length equals 16 residues. V was clipped by 5 bases and J by 3 bases; unmatched bases: 11. The CDR3 is CASSGGRDRGNYEQYF. The CDR3 DNA is TGCGCCAGCAGTGGGGGTCGGGACAGGGGAAACTACGAGCAGTACTTC.

The chain is built from TRBV7-9 and TRBJ2-7, with D possibly matching TRBD2 (5 bases). Germline V lookup: CDR1 SEHNR, CDR2 FQNEAQ (reference sequence). V lost 8 bases to trimming and J lost 0 bases, with 8 bases between them. The CDR3 runs 12 residues. CDR3 nucleotides: TGTGCCAGCCAAGGGAGCTCCTACGAGCAGTACGTC. Translation gives CASQGSSYEQYV.

V is TRBV5-1 and J is TRBJ2-7, with TRBD2 matching 9 bases. The CDR3 covers 17 residues. V lost 7 bases and J lost 7; bases outside the gene matches: 21. Germline CDR1 SGHRS, CDR2 YFSETQ. CDR3 DNA sequence: TGCGCCAGCGGGATAAGGGCTAGCGGGGTCCCAGTCGGGGAGCAGTACGTC. Its protein product is CASGIRASGVPVGEQYV.

This clone came up a few times. The V and J genes are TRBV7-2 and TRBJ2-5; D is possibly TRBD1 (6 bases). V gave up 0 bases and J gave up 0 bases, with 8 bases separating them. Germline V CDR1 and CDR2: SGHTA, FQGNSA. CDR3 length equals 15 residues. The CDR3 coding sequence is TGTGCCAGCAGCTTAGCAGGACAGTACCAAGAGACCCAGTACTTC. It codes for CASSLAGQYQETQYF.

The V gene is TRBV11-2, the J gene TRBJ1-1; D remains unclear. The CDR3 length is 11 residues. Trimming took off 5 bases at V and 4 bases at J, with 5 bases between the two ends. Looked up from germline, CDR1 is SGHAT and CDR2 is FQNNGV. CDR3 amino acids: CASSPGTEAFF. The CDR3 DNA follows: TGTGCCAGCAGCCCCGGCACTGAAGCTTTCTTT.

The V and J genes are TRBV18 and TRBJ1-2; possible D gene TRBD1, 6 bases. V dropped 10 bases and J dropped 4 bases, with 16 bases sitting between them. CDR1 is KGHSH and CDR2 is LQKENI in the germline V gene. This CDR3 region has 13 residues. CDR3 DNA: TGTGCCACCGAAGAGACAGGTCTCTATGGCTACACCTTC. Translated, it gives CATEETGLYGYTF.

There are a few counts of this clone. The genes are TRBV6-5 and TRBJ1-6; TRBD1 might be the D (5 bases). V dropped 7 bases and J dropped 5 bases, with 12 bases sitting between them. The CDR3 totals 14 residues. The germline gives CDR1 MNHEY, CDR2 SVGAGI. The CDR3 DNA reads TGTGCCAGCAACGCCGGGGCCCATAATTCACCCCTCCACTTT. It encodes CASNAGAHNSPLHF.

The chain carries TRBV6-5 and TRBJ1-3; D gene ambiguous. Germline V gene lookup returns CDR1 MNHEY and CDR2 SVGAGI. V shed 7 bases and J shed 4 bases, with 14 bases lying between them. The CDR3 sequence is 14 residues long. The CDR3 bases are TGTGCCAGCACTCTGGGAGGGTCGGGAAACACCATATATTTT. Its protein product is CASTLGGSGNTIYF.

This chain connects TRBV5-1 to TRBJ2-3, with 13 bases aligning to TRBD2. V trimming: 4 bases; J trimming: 2 bases; junction bases outside the gene matches: 4. The CDR3 totals 16 residues. Germline CDR1 SGHRS, CDR2 YFSETQ. As DNA, the CDR3 is TGCGCCAGCAGCACGGGACTAGCGGGACTCACAGATACGCAGTATTTT. Its translation: CASSTGLAGLTDTQYF.

The rearrangement uses TRBV6-6 and TRBJ2-5; 10 bases match TRBD2. CDR3 length equals 16 residues. J lost 5 bases, V lost 1 base, and 7 bases had no gene match. CDR1 MNHNY and CDR2 SVGAGI come from the germline V gene (reference sequence). This CDR3 is CASSYLAGGHGETQYF. The CDR3 coding sequence is TGTGCCAGCAGTTACTTAGCGGGGGGCCACGGGGAGACCCAGTACTTC.

Only one count was recorded for this clone. The rearrangement uses TRBV5-1 and TRBJ2-1; D gene ambiguous. The V and J ends lost 0 bases and 6 bases respectively, with 10 bases between them. Germline V gives CDR1 SGHRS, CDR2 YFSETQ. This CDR3 spans 14 amino acids. In DNA form, the CDR3 reads TGCGCCAGCAGCTTGGCATGGGGTGTCAATGAGCAGTTCTTC. Protein sequence: CASSLAWGVNEQFF.

This chain links TRBV7-2 with TRBJ2-7; no clear D gene. The germline CDR1 and CDR2 sequences are SGHTA and FQGNSA. The CDR3 is 12 residues long. Trimming left V 4 bases short and J 0 bases short, with 4 bases between. CDR3 sequence (DNA): TGTGCCAGCAGCTCCAGCTCCTACGAGCAGTACTTC. It encodes CASSSSSYEQYF.

The chain has TRBV5-1 and TRBJ2-1; the match to TRBD2 covers 7 bases. The CDR3 is 17 residues long. CDR1 and CDR2 (germline): SGHRS, YFSETQ. Trimming removed 2 bases from V and 4 bases from J; junction bases left unmatched: 12. In DNA, the CDR3 is TGCGCCAGCAGCTTTGGGGCGGGGGACCGGTGGTACAATGAGCAGTTCTTC. Its translation is CASSFGAGDRWYNEQFF.

The chain couples TRBV7-2 to TRBJ2-4; TRBD2 might be the D (6 bases). This CDR3 region has 16 residues. Germline CDR1 and CDR2: SGHTA and FQGNSA. Trimming cost V 2 bases and J 3 bases, with 14 bases left between them. The CDR3 coding sequence is TGTGCCAGCAGCTTACAAGGAGGGAGAGGCAAAAACATTCAGTACTTC. Its protein product is CASSLQGGRGKNIQYF.

The CDR3 DNA is TGTGCCAGCAGCTTTCGAGCGGGAAACACCATATATTTT. Protein product: CASSFRAGNTIYF. This chain uses TRBV7-9 with TRBJ1-3; D is undetermined. The ends were cut back, 3 bases at V and 4 bases at J, with 7 bases in the middle. CDR1 is SEHNR, CDR2 FQNEAQ, per germline (reference sequence). This CDR3 is built from 13 residues.

CDR3 in DNA: TGTGCCAGCAGCTTAGATGGGAGCCAGCCCCAGCATTTT. Translating it yields CASSLDGSQPQHF. J is TRBJ1-5 and V is TRBV11-3, with no clear D. This CDR3 has 13 amino acids. CDR1 SGHNT and CDR2 YENEEA come from the germline V gene. Trimming cost V 0 bases and J 7 bases, with 7 bases left between them.

V gene TRBV27 combines with J gene TRBJ1-6, with D perhaps TRBD1 (6 bases). Trimming cost V 6 bases and J 7 bases, with 13 bases left between them. In germline, CDR1 is MNHEY, CDR2 SMNVEV (reference sequence). The CDR3 has 14 amino acids. CDR3 coding DNA: TGTGCCAGCAGCTTGCAGGGGATGAATTCACCCCTCCACTTT. Protein: CASSLQGMNSPLHF.

The DNA for the CDR3 is TGTGCCAGCAGCCTTTCAGGGGGTCTTAATGAAAAACTGTTTTTT. This gives the protein CASSLSGGLNEKLFF. The chain has TRBV7-6 and TRBJ1-4; 7 bases are a match to TRBD1. The CDR3 is 15 residues long. Trimming removed 5 bases from V and 4 bases from J; junction bases left unmatched: 7. Per germline, CDR1 SGHVS and CDR2 FNYEAQ.

This clone came up once. The chain uses TRBV9 and TRBJ2-2, with a possible D match to TRBD1 (6 bases). The CDR3 runs to 17 residues. V was shortened by 4 bases and J by 3 bases, with 19 bases between the two germline ends. The V gene's germline CDR1 is SGDLS and CDR2 YYNGEE. The CDR3 spells CASSSENRVSDTGELFF. The CDR3 DNA is TGTGCCAGCAGCTCTGAGAACAGGGTGTCCGACACCGGGGAGCTGTTTTTT.

The chain uses TRBV21-1 and TRBJ1-3. TRBV21-1 is a listed pseudogene. The CDR3 extends over 18 amino acids. The CDR3 protein is CASSLNGKGGFSGNTIYF. The CDR3 region has the DNA TGTGCCAGCAGCCTAAACGGAAAAGGTGGTTTCTCTGGAAACACCATATATTTT.